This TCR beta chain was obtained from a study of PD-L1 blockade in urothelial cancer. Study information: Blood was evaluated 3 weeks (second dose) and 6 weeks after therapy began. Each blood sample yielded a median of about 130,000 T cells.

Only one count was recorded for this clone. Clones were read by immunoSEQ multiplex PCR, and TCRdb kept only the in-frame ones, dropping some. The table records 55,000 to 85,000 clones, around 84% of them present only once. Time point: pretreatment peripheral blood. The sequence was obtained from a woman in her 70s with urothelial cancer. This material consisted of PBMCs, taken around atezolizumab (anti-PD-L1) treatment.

The CDR3 protein is CASSRYPYEQYF. The CDR3 DNA follows: TGTGCCAGCAGCCGGTACCCTTACGAGCAGTACTTC. V and J are TRBV27 and TRBJ2-7; D gene ambiguous. CDR1 is MNHEY, CDR2 SMNVEV, per germline (reference sequence). The length of the CDR3 is 12 residues. V lost 6 bases and J 4 bases, leaving 10 bases between the germline ends.